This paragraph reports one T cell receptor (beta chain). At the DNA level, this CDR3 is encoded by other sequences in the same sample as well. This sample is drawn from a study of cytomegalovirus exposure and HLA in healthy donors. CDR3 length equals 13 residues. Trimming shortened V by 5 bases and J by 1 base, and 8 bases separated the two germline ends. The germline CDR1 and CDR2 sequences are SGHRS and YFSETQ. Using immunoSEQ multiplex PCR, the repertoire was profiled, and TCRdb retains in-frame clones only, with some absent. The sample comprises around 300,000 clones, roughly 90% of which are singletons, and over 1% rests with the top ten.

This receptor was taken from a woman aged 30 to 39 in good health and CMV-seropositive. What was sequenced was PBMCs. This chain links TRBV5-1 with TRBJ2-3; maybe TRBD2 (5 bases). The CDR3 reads CASSPGGTDTQYF. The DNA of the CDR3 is TGCGCCAGCAGTCCCGGGGGCACAGATACGCAGTATTTT.